This T cell receptor (beta chain) derives from a study of blood T cell repertoires in COVID-19. The assay was immunoSEQ multiplex PCR, and TCRdb's table has in-frame clones only and misses some. The profile shows hundreds of thousands of clones, about 90% of them singletons. The sample was peripheral blood. The clonotype originates from a middle-aged woman who had recovered from COVID-19.

The CDR3 region is CASSAGTGGNNSPLHF. CDR3 bases: TGTGCCAGCAGTGCAGGGACAGGGGGTAATAATTCACCCCTCCACTTT. V usage is TRBV27 and J usage is TRBJ1-6; 11 positions agree with TRBD1. CDR1 is MNHEY and CDR2 is SMNVEV in the germline V gene (reference sequence). V shed 5 bases and J 5 bases; nucleotides not matched to a gene: 5. CDR3 length: 16 residues.